This TCR beta chain was sequenced for a study of shared clonotypes between healthy human individuals (dated by TCRdb to 2020 to 2022). About the investigation overall: The cohort included a few men and a couple of women between 18 and 49 years of age. Between about 0.8 and 8.9 billion PBMCs per donor were obtained by leukapheresis. The study deeply sequenced blood TCR repertoires of five healthy adults to estimate repertoire size and the extent of clonotype sharing between individuals. Libraries were prepared and TCR repertoires were sequenced by different laboratories using diverse techniques, in order to increase sequencing depth and limit assay-specific biases. For each donor, CD4 naive and CD4 memory were each given three plates, CD8 naive was given two plates, and CD8 memory was given one plate.

The junction shows trimming of 5 bases on V and 3 bases on J, plus 32 bases between the germline ends. From its cysteine to its phenylalanine, the CDR3 spans 20 amino acids. Just the 60-base CDR3 DNA is kept, in frame starting at base 1. Looking up the germline V gene yields CDR1 MDHEN and CDR2 SYDVKM. What the research found in general, with its limitations: Based on pairwise subsampling, the degree of clonotype sharing among donors was expected to be affected by sequencing depth. Compared with non-shared clonotypes, clonotypes shared by all four sorted-subset donors had higher generation probabilities. Sampling was restricted to blood, and TCR repertoires in tissue are likely to differ from TCR repertoires in blood. Because the study included a small number of donors, the genetic and exposure-history diversity represented was limited. Estimated clonotype richness was generally larger for naive than for memory subsets. Sharing across several donors was observed for roughly 5% of naive CD4, under 4% of naive CD8, around 2.5% of memory CD4, and about 0.38% of memory CD8 clonotypes. Incomplete sequencing was indicated by rarefaction of sorted-subset datasets, despite the large sequencing depth.

The donors were healthy, HIV-negative adults with no recently reported acute infections or vaccinations. Every donor was a Caucasian adult residing in Nashville, Tennessee, USA. CD4+ T cells were enriched through magnetic negative selection, after which naive cells were positively selected on CD45RA and the remaining negative fraction served as the memory subset. After blood collection by leukapheresis, PBMCs were isolated using Ficoll-Histopaque density gradient centrifugation and then cryopreserved in the vapor phase of liquid nitrogen. Analytical flow cytometry was used to check the purity and quantity of each magnetically sorted T cell population. Genomic DNA was isolated from each sorted fraction and quantified by UV absorbance on a Nanodrop 2000c. This clone appeared once. The specificity of this receptor is unknown. Per-nucleotide qualities are absent, and no much larger clonotype sits a single base away.

Using the deep immunoSEQ assay, multiplex PCR amplified TCR CDR3 regions from genomic DNA. Extracted genomic DNA from each cell subset was spread evenly across all wells of several immunoSEQ 96-well plates, with each plate serving as a replicate. For sorted subsets, each replicate PCR was loaded with 200 ng genomic DNA, equivalent to 25,000 to 35,000 T cell genomes. The purified libraries were quantified using a Qubit 3.0 fluorometer, sized with a Bioanalyzer 2100, and then quantified again using the KAPA Library Quantification kit. Every immunoSEQ 96-well plate was sequenced on a dedicated single-read 150-cycle Illumina NextSeq 550 flow cell. The original pipeline was this. Because the immunoSEQ output included only junctional sequences and no quality scores, the filtering could not be the same as the filtering used for full-length reads. To assign V/J genes and CDR3, sequences were annotated using PyIR, a Python wrapper for IgBLAST v1.9, with IMGT germline references. Any read was removed if the V/J assignment was weak (E-value above 1e-6), the CDR3 was missing, or the read contained stop codons, out-of-frame junctions, or ambiguous translated residues. V3J clonotypes were defined by identical inferred V gene, J gene, and CDR3 amino acid sequence. The percentage overlap between two repertoires was calculated by dividing the number of shared unique clonotypes by the size of the smaller repertoire. Repertoire richness was assessed with RTK rarefaction, the Chao1 estimator, and Recon v2.1 estimates of unobserved clonotypes. For all TCRbeta clonotypes obtained by the gDNA method from a handful of donors, generation probabilities were computed with OLGA. In TCRdb, the immuneACCESS table is reduced to in-frame sequences with V and J assigned. These tables do not hold every clone; where another copy was compared, an unresolved V gene accounts for under half, and the others remain unexplained. Clone size and the V and J calls come from that table; the DNA yielded D and trimming. This sample comprises roughly 300,000 clones, less than 85% of them detected only once. Clones ranked in the top ten supply about 10% of the sample.

Source material: memory CD4+ T cells sorted from blood. In the paper's terms, the cell subset or site label means: CD45RA-negative fraction. In this chain, TRBV28 is recombined with TRBJ2-7; the D gene is possibly TRBD2, with 5 bases matching. The receptor was isolated from a man aged 30 to 45 in good health. Here is the DNA: TGTGCCAGCAGTACGACTACCATACCATCCGATCCGGACCATTTCTACGAGCAGTACTTC. It translates to CASSTTTIPSDPDHFYEQYF.